The source of this T cell receptor (beta chain) is a study of blood T cell repertoires in COVID-19. Across the study: Italy, Spain and the United States were the sources of the convalescent and acute COVID-19 samples. Sample material is recorded as cDNA or gDNA derived from T cells, B-cell-depleted T cells, or PBMCs.

Produced via immunoSEQ multiplex PCR; TCRdb's table is partial and in-frame only. This table holds about 130,000 clones, roughly 90% found once. With 7 bases removed from V and 6 bases from J, the gap between germline ends came to 16 bases. This CDR3 region has 14 residues. In germline, CDR1 is SEHNR, CDR2 FQNEAQ (reference sequence). This TCR derives from a man in his fifties with active COVID-19. The material sequenced was peripheral blood. V usage is TRBV7-9 and J usage is TRBJ2-1; D is perhaps TRBD2 (6 bases). In DNA, the CDR3 is TGTGCCAGCAACTTGATCCTCGGGGGCAATGAGCAGTTCTTC. Its translation is CASNLILGGNEQFF.